The entry that follows covers one T cell receptor beta chain sequence. The data were obtained in a study of T cell responses to AZD1222 COVID-19 vaccine. The data were produced by immunoSEQ multiplex PCR, yet TCRdb's version contains in-frame clones alone and is incomplete. This table holds 150,000 to 200,000 clones, around 90% found once. V lost 0 bases, J lost 9 bases, and 16 bases lay in between. The CDR3 spans 16 residues. Germline V gives CDR1 SGDLS, CDR2 YYNGEE. This sequence joins TRBV9 and TRBJ1-6, with TRBD1 as a possible D gene (6 bases). This material consisted of peripheral blood, taken on day 0 of AZD1222 vaccination. The TCR was taken from an adult in good health. For the CDR3, the DNA is TGTGCCAGCAGCGTAGGATGGGGCAGGGGTGGTTCACCCCTCCACTTT. Protein sequence: CASSVGWGRGGSPLHF.